These 20 T cell receptor beta chains share one sample of origin, sequenced in a study of OX40 agonist ivuxolimab in advanced cancers. TCRdb's copy holds only in-frame clones and misses some; the assay was immunoSEQ multiplex PCR. The repertoire includes about 53,000 clones, around 89% of them detected once, and about a tenth sits in the top ten. The source was CD4+ or CD8+ T cells sorted from blood, collected in a trial of the OX40 agonist ivuxolimab. The source is an adult with an advanced solid tumor such as melanoma, head and neck, liver or kidney cancer.

The chain uses TRBV27 and TRBJ2-2; a possible D gene is TRBD1 (6 bases). Trimming stripped 7 bases from V and 3 bases from J, with 21 bases between. There are 17 residues in the CDR3. Germline CDR1 reads MNHEY; CDR2 reads SMNVEV (reference sequence). In nucleotides, the CDR3 is TGTGCCAGCAAGTACACAGGGAGCCCTGTGGACACCGGGGAGCTGTTTTTT. It specifies CASKYTGSPVDTGELFF.

The chain has TRBV28 and TRBJ1-2, with D perhaps TRBD1 (5 bases). CDR3 length: 14 residues. In germline, CDR1 is MDHEN, CDR2 SYDVKM. The germline V and J ends were trimmed by 6 bases and 4 bases, with 15 bases remaining between them. CDR3 protein: CASRLPGGPYGYTF. The CDR3 DNA follows: TGTGCCAGCAGACTACCGGGGGGACCCTATGGCTACACCTTC.

Concerning this clone itself: At one end the junction does not follow the germline gene, possibly because of a read error. The chain's CDR3 is CASSKDRDRFYEQYF. The CDR3 coding sequence is TGCGCCAGCAGCAAAGACCGGGACAGGTTTTACGAGCAGTACTTC. The rearrangement links TRBV4-1 to TRBJ2-7; 8 nucleotides match TRBD1. This CDR3 has 15 residues. The germline CDR1 and CDR2 sequences are MGHRA and YSYEKL.

V is TRBV7-9 and J is TRBJ2-1; possible D gene TRBD2, 5 bases. V dropped 1 base and J dropped 4 bases, with 11 bases sitting between them. Germline V gives CDR1 SEHNR, CDR2 FQNEAQ (reference sequence). CDR3 length: 15 amino acids. The CDR3 DNA is TGTGCCAGCAGCTTAGGAGGGCTGGGATACAATGAGCAGTTCTTC. This sequence encodes CASSLGGLGYNEQFF.

The CDR3 DNA reads as TGTGCCAGCAGGGGACAGGGATTCGATGAGCAGTTCTTC. Protein: CASRGQGFDEQFF. The rearrangement links TRBV11-2 to TRBJ2-1; 9 positions match TRBD1. The V gene's germline CDR1 is SGHAT and CDR2 FQNNGV. The CDR3 has 13 amino acids. The V segment lost 6 bases and the J segment 8 bases; nucleotides outside the gene matches: 5.

This clone was counted only a few times. The genes are TRBV5-4 and TRBJ1-6; 7 bases map to TRBD1. Germline trimming cut 0 bases from V and 9 bases from J; bases unmatched to any gene: 6. The CDR3 is 15 amino acids. Germline values: CDR1 SGHNT, CDR2 YYREEE (reference sequence). The CDR3 reads CASSLGQGVSSPLHF. The CDR3 DNA is TGTGCCAGCAGCTTGGGTCAGGGGGTTAGTTCACCCCTCCACTTT.

The V and J genes are TRBV11-2 and TRBJ2-1, with D possibly matching TRBD2 (5 bases). The CDR3 is made up of 15 amino acids. The germline gives CDR1 SGHAT, CDR2 FQNNGV. V lost 4 bases to trimming and J lost 4 bases, with 14 bases between them. The CDR3 coding sequence is TGTGCCAGCAGCTCTGAGGACTTCGGATACAATGAGCAGTTCTTC. This translates into CASSSEDFGYNEQFF.

The chain couples TRBV25-1 to TRBJ1-3, with unresolved D. Germline values: CDR1 MGHDK, CDR2 SYGVNS. The CDR3 has 13 amino acids. V was shortened by 3 bases and J by 4 bases, with 7 bases between the two germline ends. Here the CDR3 reads CASSDSPGNTIYF. CDR3 bases: TGTGCCAGCAGTGACAGCCCGGGAAACACCATATATTTT.

The V and J genes are TRBV30 and TRBJ2-2, with 9 bases matching TRBD1. The V gene's germline CDR1 is GTSNPN and CDR2 SVGIG (reference sequence). The V gene end was trimmed by 2 bases and the J gene end by 6 bases; junction bases not matched to a gene: 10. The length of the CDR3 is 16 residues. The CDR3 DNA follows: TGTGCCTGGAGTCCCGGGACAGGGATGGGCGCCGGGGAGCTGTTTTTT. Protein sequence: CAWSPGTGMGAGELFF.

The CDR3 sequence: CASSPPEGLVETQYF. The CDR3, as DNA: TGTGCCAGCTCACCACCAGAGGGGTTAGTTGAGACCCAGTACTTC. The chain uses TRBV18 and TRBJ2-5; D may correspond to TRBD1 or TRBD2 (5 bases each). CDR1 and CDR2 from the germline V gene are KGHSH and LQKENI. V gave up 0 bases and J gave up 5 bases, with 13 bases separating them. CDR3 length: 15 residues.

The V call is TRBV11-3, the J call TRBJ2-5, with 8 bases lining up with TRBD1. CDR3 size: 15 residues. Germline V lookup: CDR1 SGHNT, CDR2 YENEEA. J lost 2 bases, V lost 2 bases, and 4 bases had no gene match. This CDR3 reads CASSLSGTGQETQYF. The CDR3 DNA sequence: TGTGCCAGCAGCTTATCCGGGACAGGACAAGAGACCCAGTACTTC.

This clone was observed a single time. V is TRBV11-1 and J is TRBJ2-5; 7 bases align to TRBD1. The CDR3 is 16 amino acids. V was pared by 5 bases and J by 5 bases, with 14 bases of the junction left unmatched. Germline CDR1 and CDR2: SGHAT and FQDESV (reference sequence). The CDR3 region is CASSPTLQGMGETQYF. In DNA form, the CDR3 reads TGTGCCAGCAGCCCGACCCTACAGGGGATGGGTGAGACCCAGTACTTC. The whole variable domain, filled in from reference TRBV11-1 and TRBJ2-5, reads EAEVAQSPRYKITEKSQAVAFWCDPISGHATLYWYRQILGQGPELLVQFQDESVVDDSQLPKDRFSAERLKGVDSTLKIQPAELGDSAMYLCASSPTLQGMGETQYFGPGTRLLVL.

V gene TRBV4-3 combines with J gene TRBJ1-2, with TRBD1 matching over 8 bases. Germline V gene sequence: CDR1 LGHNA, CDR2 YSLEER. The length of the CDR3 is 16 residues. The J segment lost 0 bases and the V segment lost 0 bases, leaving 3 bases of the junction unmatched. As DNA, the CDR3 is TGCGCCAGCAGCCAAGACTTGGGACAGGCTAACTATGGCTACACCTTC. Translating it yields CASSQDLGQANYGYTF.

V is TRBV6-1 and J is TRBJ2-2; the D gene is possibly TRBD1 (5 bases). The CDR3 is 14 amino acids. Germline values: CDR1 MNHNS, CDR2 SASEGT. Trimming took 6 bases from V and 4 from J, leaving 12 bases between them. CDR3 bases: TGTGCCAGCAGACAGTCAGGGCCCACCGGGGAGCTGTTTTTT. Translating it yields CASRQSGPTGELFF.

V gene TRBV19 combines with J gene TRBJ2-7; D is uncertain. Germline assignment: CDR1 LNHDA and CDR2 SQIVND (reference sequence). The CDR3 is 15 amino acids. Trimming stripped 5 bases from V and 3 bases from J, with 17 bases between. Written as DNA, the CDR3 is TGTGCCAGTAGTCCGACTCCCAGAGAAGGCTACGAGCAGTACTTC. The encoded protein is CASSPTPREGYEQYF.

The chain uses TRBV7-2 and TRBJ1-4; TRBD1 aligns across 9 bases. CDR3 length: 20 amino acids. Per germline, CDR1 SGHTA and CDR2 FQGNSA. Losses at the gene ends were 0 bases for V and 5 bases for J; bases not matched to a gene: 16. The CDR3 DNA follows: TGTGCCAGCAGCTTAGCCCTTCAACAGGGGGCGATTTTCCCCAATGAAAAACTGTTTTTT. This gives the protein CASSLALQQGAIFPNEKLFF.

This chain connects TRBV7-2 to TRBJ2-5, with 8 bases identical to TRBD1. The CDR3 contains 14 residues. Germline V CDR1 and CDR2: SGHTA, FQGNSA. V trimming: 5 bases; J trimming: 1 base; junction bases outside the gene matches: 3. DNA of the CDR3: TGTGCCAGCAGCCGCGGGACAGGCCAAGAGACCCAGTACTTC. Protein: CASSRGTGQETQYF.

In this sample, this clone turned up once. The rearrangement links TRBV6-1 to TRBJ1-2; unclear D gene. CDR1 is MNHNS and CDR2 is SASEGT in the germline V gene. The ends were cut back, 6 bases at V and 3 bases at J, with 17 bases in the middle. This CDR3 is 15 amino acids long. For the CDR3, the DNA is TGTGCCAGCAGGACCAATTTGGGCTCCGACTATGGCTACACCTTC. This gives the protein CASRTNLGSDYGYTF.

The rearrangement uses TRBV7-8 and TRBJ2-1, with D possibly matching TRBD2 (5 bases). This CDR3 has 12 amino acids. Germline loops: CDR1 SGHVS, CDR2 FQNEAQ. With 0 bases removed from V and 13 bases from J, the gap between germline ends came to 10 bases. CDR3 residues: CASSLARAVQFF. The CDR3 DNA follows: TGTGCCAGCAGCTTAGCACGAGCGGTTCAGTTCTTC.

In nucleotides, the CDR3 is TGTGCCTGGAGTTTCGGACCACCCTACGAGCAGTACTTC. Translation gives CAWSFGPPYEQYF. The chain combines TRBV30 with TRBJ2-7, with D unclear. Germline CDR1 and CDR2: GTSNPN and SVGIG (reference sequence). The V end lost 2 bases, the J end lost 2 bases, and 10 bases lay between the germline ends. The CDR3 runs 13 residues.